These T cell receptor beta chains were read from a single sample in a study of T-cell reconstitution after alpha-beta-depleted transplantation in children. TCRdb called the PCR reads again in MiXCR, with one record for every CDR3 protein. The data hold hundreds of thousands of distinct CDR3 sequences, with 15% to 20% observed a single time. The input for sequencing was PBMCs, mostly from graft donor cells, taken 360 days after TCRalphabeta/CD19-depleted stem cell transplant. The source is a male patient between 2 and 9 years old who had a stem cell transplant for acute lymphoblastic leukemia, so the T cells may come from the graft donor. CDR3s include the opening cysteine and the closing phenylalanine or tryptophan. A D gene is named only where the DNA matches it firmly. Not all rows give a size; the values are once, few, many and, for expanded clones, a class.

J gene: TRBJ2-5; D gene: -; clone size: -; CDR3 length: 14; V gene: TRBV7-2; CDR3 protein: CASSSFRVRETQYF; CDR3 DNA: TGTGCCAGCAGCTCTTTCAGGGTCAGAGAGACCCAGTACTTC
J gene: TRBJ2-7; D gene: TRBD2; clone size: -; CDR3 length: 16; V gene: TRBV28; CDR3 protein: CASSSLSGRISYEQYF; CDR3 DNA: TGTGCCAGCAGTTCCTTAAGCGGGAGGATCTCCTACGAGCAGTACTTC
J gene: TRBJ2-3; D gene: TRBD2; clone size: -; CDR3 length: 17; V gene: TRBV6-1; CDR3 protein: CASRIRLAGVGTDTQYF; CDR3 DNA: TGTGCCAGCAGAATCCGACTAGCGGGAGTGGGCACAGATACGCAGTATTTT
J gene: TRBJ2-1; D gene: -; clone size: few; CDR3 length: 13; V gene: TRBV7-9; CDR3 protein: CASSLATVGEQFF; CDR3 DNA: TGTGCCAGCAGCTTAGCGACGGTAGGGGAGCAGTTCTTC
J gene: TRBJ1-3; D gene: TRBD1; clone size: few; CDR3 length: 19; V gene: TRBV11-2; CDR3 protein: CASSRLGQGAISSGNTIYF; CDR3 DNA: TGTGCCAGCAGCCGGCTAGGACAGGGGGCGATCTCCTCTGGAAACACCATATATTTT
J gene: TRBJ2-1; D gene: -; clone size: few; CDR3 length: 11; V gene: TRBV29-1; CDR3 protein: CSVVWDREQFF; CDR3 DNA: TGCAGCGTTGTATGGGATCGTGAGCAGTTCTTC
J gene: TRBJ2-6; D gene: TRBD1; clone size: -; CDR3 length: 16; V gene: TRBV4-3; CDR3 protein: CASSQVTGSGANVLTF; CDR3 DNA: TGCGCCAGCAGCCAGGTGACAGGGTCTGGGGCCAACGTCCTGACTTTC
J gene: TRBJ2-2; D gene: -; clone size: -; CDR3 length: 18; V gene: TRBV12-3/TRBV12-4; CDR3 protein: CASSFHFFSDSSTGELFF; CDR3 DNA: TGTGCCAGCAGTTTTCACTTTTTTTCGGACAGCTCCACCGGGGAGCTGTTTTTT
J gene: TRBJ2-7; D gene: TRBD1; clone size: -; CDR3 length: 14; V gene: TRBV20-1; CDR3 protein: CSARDMDRVYEQYF; CDR3 DNA: TGCAGTGCTAGAGATATGGACAGGGTCTACGAGCAGTACTTC
J gene: TRBJ1-5; D gene: TRBD1; clone size: -; CDR3 length: 16; V gene: TRBV12-3/TRBV12-4; CDR3 protein: CASSVRQGVDNQPQHF; CDR3 DNA: TGTGCCAGCAGTGTGCGACAGGGGGTGGACAATCAGCCCCAGCATTTT
J gene: TRBJ2-2; D gene: TRBD2; clone size: -; CDR3 length: 16; V gene: TRBV4-3; CDR3 protein: CASSHSSGRAGGELFF; CDR3 DNA: TGCGCCAGCAGCCATAGTAGCGGGAGAGCGGGCGGGGAGCTGTTTTTT
J gene: TRBJ2-4; D gene: TRBD1; clone size: once; CDR3 length: 17; V gene: TRBV4-1; CDR3 protein: CASSQGSATGMKNIQYF; CDR3 DNA: TGCGCCAGCAGCCAAGGCTCGGCGACAGGGATGAAAAACATTCAGTACTTC
J gene: TRBJ2-5; D gene: -; clone size: -; CDR3 length: 15; V gene: TRBV5-1; CDR3 protein: CASSPFSPWEETQYF; CDR3 DNA: TGCGCCAGCAGTCCCTTCTCGCCGTGGGAAGAGACCCAGTACTTC
J gene: TRBJ2-3; D gene: -; clone size: few; CDR3 length: 15; V gene: TRBV2; CDR3 protein: CATPGGYPGTDTQYF; CDR3 DNA: TGTGCCACCCCAGGTGGCTACCCTGGCACAGATACGCAGTATTTT
J gene: TRBJ2-7; D gene: -; clone size: -; CDR3 length: 15; V gene: TRBV12-3/TRBV12-4; CDR3 protein: CASSLEAYSVHEQYF; CDR3 DNA: TGTGCCAGCAGTTTAGAGGCCTACTCTGTGCACGAGCAGTACTTC
J gene: TRBJ2-1; D gene: TRBD2; clone size: -; CDR3 length: 19; V gene: TRBV5-1; CDR3 protein: CASSTAGTSGRTAYNEQFF; CDR3 DNA: TGCGCCAGCAGCACCGCCGGGACTAGCGGGAGGACCGCCTACAATGAGCAGTTCTTC
J gene: TRBJ2-4; D gene: -; clone size: -; CDR3 length: 16; V gene: TRBV4-2; CDR3 protein: CASSQEHAPPKNIQYF; CDR3 DNA: TGTGCCAGCAGCCAAGAACATGCGCCCCCCAAAAACATTCAGTACTTC
J gene: TRBJ1-6; D gene: -; clone size: -; CDR3 length: 15; V gene: TRBV28; CDR3 protein: CASSLTGHSNSPLHF; CDR3 DNA: TGTGCCAGCAGTTTAACGGGACACTCAAATTCACCCCTCCACTTT
J gene: TRBJ2-1; D gene: -; clone size: many; CDR3 length: 18; V gene: TRBV4-2; CDR3 protein: CASSQDPNDGGWVYEQFF; CDR3 DNA: TGTGCCAGCAGCCAAGATCCGAACGACGGAGGCTGGGTGTATGAGCAGTTCTTC
J gene: TRBJ2-7; D gene: -; clone size: -; CDR3 length: 15; V gene: TRBV12-3/TRBV12-4; CDR3 protein: CASSNWDALKIGQYF; CDR3 DNA: TGTGCCAGCAGTAACTGGGACGCCCTGAAGATTGGGCAGTACTTC
J gene: TRBJ1-2; D gene: TRBD1; clone size: -; CDR3 length: 13; V gene: TRBV6-1; CDR3 protein: CASSKQGKDGYTF; CDR3 DNA: TGTGCCAGTTCGAAACAGGGGAAGGATGGCTACACCTTC
J gene: TRBJ2-3; D gene: -; clone size: -; CDR3 length: 18; V gene: TRBV9; CDR3 protein: CASSVAKQTGGRPDTQYF; CDR3 DNA: TGTGCCAGCAGCGTAGCTAAACAGACAGGAGGTCGCCCAGATACGCAGTATTTT
J gene: TRBJ2-7; D gene: -; clone size: few; CDR3 length: 13; V gene: TRBV29-1; CDR3 protein: CSVERSLAGEQYF; CDR3 DNA: TGCAGCGTAGAACGGTCTCTCGCGGGCGAGCAGTACTTC
J gene: TRBJ2-3; D gene: -; clone size: few; CDR3 length: 14; V gene: TRBV5-6; CDR3 protein: CASSPGQPTDTQYF; CDR3 DNA: TGTGCCAGCAGCCCCGGACAGCCCACAGATACGCAGTATTTT
J gene: TRBJ2-5; D gene: TRBD1; clone size: few; CDR3 length: 15; V gene: TRBV4-3; CDR3 protein: CASSQSQGAAETQYF; CDR3 DNA: TGCGCCAGCAGCCAGTCACAGGGGGCGGCAGAGACCCAGTACTTC
J gene: TRBJ2-1; D gene: -; clone size: few; CDR3 length: 17; V gene: TRBV27; CDR3 protein: CASSLVSGRGSYNEQFF; CDR3 DNA: TGTGCCAGCAGTTTAGTAAGCGGTCGAGGCTCCTACAATGAGCAGTTCTTC
J gene: TRBJ1-1; D gene: -; clone size: few; CDR3 length: 17; V gene: TRBV6-5; CDR3 protein: CASSFPEYRRGVSEAFF; CDR3 DNA: TGTGCCAGCAGTTTTCCCGAATACAGAAGGGGAGTCTCTGAAGCTTTCTTT
J gene: TRBJ2-7; D gene: -; clone size: few; CDR3 length: 15; V gene: TRBV20-1; CDR3 protein: CSAREKDFSSYEQYF; CDR3 DNA: TGCAGTGCTAGAGAGAAAGACTTTAGCTCCTACGAGCAGTACTTC
J gene: TRBJ2-7; D gene: -; clone size: -; CDR3 length: 16; V gene: TRBV6-5; CDR3 protein: CASSSPARRNIYEQYF; CDR3 DNA: TGTGCCAGCAGTTCGCCCGCTAGGAGAAACATCTACGAGCAGTACTTC
J gene: TRBJ2-5; D gene: -; clone size: -; CDR3 length: 13; V gene: TRBV6-6; CDR3 protein: CASSYGNQETQYF; CDR3 DNA: TGTGCCAGCAGTTACGGTAATCAAGAGACCCAGTACTTC
J gene: TRBJ1-6; D gene: -; clone size: many; CDR3 length: 15; V gene: TRBV28; CDR3 protein: CASSFPADLDSPLHF; CDR3 DNA: TGTGCCAGCAGTTTCCCGGCCGACTTGGATTCACCCCTCCACTTT
J gene: TRBJ2-7; D gene: TRBD1; clone size: few; CDR3 length: 17; V gene: TRBV4-3; CDR3 protein: CASSQESLSGGAYEQYF; CDR3 DNA: TGCGCCAGCAGCCAAGAATCCCTCTCAGGGGGCGCGTACGAGCAGTACTTC
J gene: TRBJ2-1; D gene: -; clone size: many; CDR3 length: 14; V gene: TRBV12-3/TRBV12-4; CDR3 protein: CASIHGQADNEQFF; CDR3 DNA: TGTGCCAGCATTCACGGACAAGCGGACAATGAGCAGTTCTTC
J gene: TRBJ2-1; D gene: TRBD2; clone size: -; CDR3 length: 14; V gene: TRBV5-1; CDR3 protein: CASSLTSGPGEQFF; CDR3 DNA: TGCGCCAGCAGCTTGACTAGCGGGCCCGGTGAGCAGTTCTTC
J gene: TRBJ2-2; D gene: TRBD2; clone size: -; CDR3 length: 16; V gene: TRBV25-1; CDR3 protein: CASSLAGGGITGELFF; CDR3 DNA: TGTGCCAGCAGTTTAGCGGGAGGAGGGATCACCGGGGAGCTGTTTTTT
J gene: TRBJ2-7; D gene: TRBD1; clone size: few; CDR3 length: 14; V gene: TRBV9; CDR3 protein: CASSARDRVNEQYF; CDR3 DNA: TGTGCCAGCAGCGCCCGGGACAGGGTCAACGAGCAGTACTTC
J gene: TRBJ2-1; D gene: TRBD1; clone size: -; CDR3 length: 15; V gene: TRBV3-1; CDR3 protein: CASSTRTGWNNEQFF; CDR3 DNA: TGTGCCAGCAGCACGAGGACAGGGTGGAACAATGAGCAGTTCTTC
J gene: TRBJ2-7; D gene: -; clone size: few; CDR3 length: 15; V gene: TRBV28; CDR3 protein: CASSLVGRGPYEQYF; CDR3 DNA: TGTGCCAGCAGTTTGGTAGGACGAGGTCCCTACGAGCAGTACTTC
J gene: TRBJ2-7; D gene: -; clone size: few; CDR3 length: 14; V gene: TRBV7-2; CDR3 protein: CASSLVRGPYEQYF; CDR3 DNA: TGTGCCAGCAGCTTAGTGCGGGGCCCCTACGAGCAGTACTTC
J gene: TRBJ2-1; D gene: -; clone size: few; CDR3 length: 14; V gene: TRBV12-3/TRBV12-4; CDR3 protein: CASSSSVQRNEQFF; CDR3 DNA: TGTGCCAGCAGTTCTAGCGTCCAGAGGAATGAGCAGTTCTTC
J gene: TRBJ2-7; D gene: -; clone size: once; CDR3 length: 14; V gene: TRBV7-2; CDR3 protein: CASSPAPGSYEQYF; CDR3 DNA: TGTGCCAGCAGCCCCGCCCCCGGATCCTACGAGCAGTACTTC
J gene: TRBJ2-3; D gene: TRBD2; clone size: many; CDR3 length: 14; V gene: TRBV5-1; CDR3 protein: CASSGTSRTDTQYF; CDR3 DNA: TGCGCCAGCAGCGGGACTAGCCGCACAGATACGCAGTATTTT
J gene: TRBJ2-3; D gene: -; clone size: -; CDR3 length: 14; V gene: TRBV3-1; CDR3 protein: CASSQGESTDTQYF; CDR3 DNA: TGTGCCAGCAGCCAAGGGGAGAGCACAGATACGCAGTATTTT
J gene: TRBJ2-5; D gene: -; clone size: many; CDR3 length: 14; V gene: TRBV27; CDR3 protein: CASSLYPGQETQYF; CDR3 DNA: TGTGCCAGCAGTTTATATCCAGGCCAAGAGACCCAGTACTTC
J gene: TRBJ2-1; D gene: -; clone size: many; CDR3 length: 18; V gene: TRBV11-2; CDR3 protein: CASSLWTVRSSSYNEQFF; CDR3 DNA: TGTGCCAGCAGCTTGTGGACGGTACGGTCGAGCTCCTACAATGAGCAGTTCTTC